A single sample gave rise to the 30 T cell receptor beta chains below, sequenced in a study of Ad26.COV2.S vaccination and SARS-CoV-2 variants. TCRdb keeps only in-frame clones here, not all; method: immunoSEQ multiplex PCR. The sample lists 450,000 to 550,000 clones, nearly 90% occurring once. Treatment indicated: roughly 20 received Ad26.COV2.S at low or high dose, single or two shots; about 5 received placebo; per-sample allocation not given. After the first vaccine or placebo injection, samples were drawn on day 63. Sequenced here: peripheral blood, sampled in a trial of Ad26.COV2.S vaccine versus placebo. The origin of the receptors is a person between 18 and 65 years old who received the Ad26.COV2.S COVID-19 vaccine or a placebo.

The J gene is TRBJ2-7, the V gene TRBV5-5; 7 bases agree with TRBD1. CDR1 is SGHKS, CDR2 YYEKEE, per germline (reference sequence). With V trimmed by 3 bases and J by 2 bases, 5 bases remained unmatched. CDR3 size: 14 residues. The DNA for the CDR3 is TGTGCCAGCAGCTATGGGACAGCAACCTACGAGCAGTACTTC. Translation: CASSYGTATYEQYF.

The chain links TRBV6-5 to TRBJ1-2; D gene uncertain. The CDR3 length is 13 residues. Germline V CDR1 and CDR2: MNHEY, SVGAGI. V lost 6 bases, J lost 4 bases, and 12 bases lay in between. DNA of the CDR3: TGTGCCAGCAGGAGGTGGGGATTCTATGGCTACACCTTC. This gives the protein CASRRWGFYGYTF.

The chain carries TRBV19 and TRBJ1-1; 8 positions agree with TRBD1. After removal of 7 bases from V and 2 bases from J, the junction contained 6 bases not matched to a gene. Per germline, CDR1 LNHDA and CDR2 SQIVND (reference sequence). This CDR3 has 14 amino acids. The CDR3 DNA sequence: TGTGCCAGTACGCTGGACAGGGACAACACTGAAGCTTTCTTT. It yields the protein CASTLDRDNTEAFF.

The V gene is TRBV9, the J gene TRBJ1-3; no reliable D call. The V end lost 2 bases, the J end lost 0 bases, and 9 bases lay between the germline ends. Germline V gene sequence: CDR1 SGDLS, CDR2 YYNGEE. The CDR3 runs to 15 residues. CDR3 protein: CASSVGLDSGNTIYF. Here the CDR3 DNA reads TGTGCCAGCAGCGTCGGGCTCGACTCTGGAAACACCATATATTTT.

The chain carries TRBV6-5 and TRBJ2-6; TRBD1 agrees at 7 bases. The V and J ends lost 7 bases and 6 bases, in that order; junction bases with no gene match: 6. The CDR3 spans 14 residues. The germline V gene has CDR1 MNHEY and CDR2 SVGAGI. CDR3 sequence reads: CASKRTGTANVLTF. CDR3 sequence (DNA): TGTGCCAGCAAACGGACAGGTACGGCCAACGTCCTGACTTTC.

V and J are TRBV12-3 or TRBV12-4 and TRBJ2-7; TRBD2 might be the D (6 bases). The V gene lost 3 bases and the J gene lost 0 bases, with 6 bases spanning the gap. CDR3 size: 13 residues. The CDR3 loop reads CASSFGSSYEQYF. CDR3 bases: TGTGCCAGCAGTTTCGGGAGCTCCTACGAGCAGTACTTC.

The V gene is TRBV9, the J gene TRBJ1-2, with 8 bases that match TRBD1. Trimming removed 4 bases from V and 1 base from J; junction bases left unmatched: 6. This CDR3 has 15 residues. From germline, CDR1 is SGDLS and CDR2 YYNGEE. The CDR3 region is CASSLGQGVNYGYTF. DNA of the CDR3: TGTGCCAGCAGCCTCGGACAGGGCGTTAACTATGGCTACACCTTC.

Concerning this clone: The sample has other DNA sequences that encode this CDR3 too. The chain has TRBV27 and TRBJ1-2; possibly TRBD1 for D (6 bases). This CDR3 region has 12 residues. The V gene's germline CDR1 is MNHEY and CDR2 SMNVEV (reference sequence). The V end lost 6 bases, the J end lost 6 bases, and 11 bases lay between the germline ends. In DNA form, the CDR3 reads TGTGCCAGCAGCCTAGGGGGAAATGGCTACACCTTC. Protein product: CASSLGGNGYTF.

The V call is TRBV27, the J call TRBJ2-7; 7 nucleotides match TRBD1. Germline lookup yields CDR1 MNHEY and CDR2 SMNVEV (reference sequence). This CDR3 is 13 amino acids long. J gave up 5 bases and V 4 bases, and 5 bases lay outside the gene matches. CDR3 nucleotide sequence: TGTGCCAGCAGTTACCGCGACAGGGACGAGCAGTACTTC. It codes for CASSYRDRDEQYF.

This chain uses TRBV10-3 with TRBJ2-3; 9 bases agree with TRBD2. Germline V lookup: CDR1 ENHRY, CDR2 SYGVKD. The CDR3 loop spans 15 amino acids. After removal of 8 bases from V and 1 base from J, the junction contained 7 bases not matched to a gene. CDR3 region: CAIRASGIRTDTQYF. The DNA of the CDR3 is TGTGCCATCCGGGCTAGCGGGATTCGCACAGATACGCAGTATTTT.

This clone was seen just once. J is TRBJ1-1 and V is TRBV27, with D uncertain. The CDR3 contains 14 residues. Germline-derived CDR1 and CDR2 are MNHEY and SMNVEV (reference sequence). Trimming took 5 bases from V and 1 from J, leaving 11 bases between them. DNA of the CDR3: TGTGCCAGCAGTCCTTTGCGGGAGAACACTGAAGCTTTCTTT. Its protein product is CASSPLRENTEAFF.

This chain connects TRBV27 to TRBJ1-5, with 8 bases that match TRBD1. Germline trimming cut 0 bases from V and 6 bases from J; bases unmatched to any gene: 7. The CDR3 is 16 residues long. Germline CDR1 reads MNHEY; CDR2 reads SMNVEV (reference sequence). CDR3 protein: CASSLSGRGLIQPQHF. In DNA, the CDR3 is TGTGCCAGCAGTTTATCGGGCAGGGGGCTAATTCAGCCCCAGCATTTT.

The chain has TRBV19 and TRBJ1-5; D is possibly TRBD1 (6 bases). The CDR3 extends over 15 amino acids. V gave up 7 bases and J gave up 0 bases, with 13 bases separating them. Germline V lookup: CDR1 LNHDA, CDR2 SQIVND (reference sequence). The CDR3 loop reads CASIDTGYSNQPQHF. The CDR3 nucleotides read TGTGCCAGTATTGATACAGGGTATAGCAATCAGCCCCAGCATTTT.

The table lists this clone with a count of one. CDR3 loop: CASSFTGRTEAFF. The CDR3 nucleotides are TGTGCCAGTAGTTTTACCGGGAGAACTGAAGCTTTCTTT. J is TRBJ1-1 and V is TRBV19; D unresolved. This CDR3 is 13 amino acids long. Trimming removed 5 bases from V and 5 bases from J, with 12 bases in between. The germline V gene encodes CDR1 LNHDA and CDR2 SQIVND (reference sequence).

Notes on this clone: Other DNA variants within this sample encode the same CDR3. The chain has TRBV30 and TRBJ1-5, with TRBD1 matching over 9 bases. V shed 0 bases, J shed 6 bases, and the junction held 3 bases outside the gene matches. The CDR3 has 14 amino acids. From germline, CDR1 is GTSNPN and CDR2 SVGIG (reference sequence). The CDR3 nucleotides read TGTGCCTGGAGTGTGGGACAGGGATCTCAGCCCCAGCATTTT. Its translation is CAWSVGQGSQPQHF.

The chain employs TRBV18 and TRBJ1-6, with a tentative D call TRBD1 (5 bases). Between the trimmed V and J ends, which lost 1 base and 2 bases, there was a span of 12 bases. Looked up from germline, CDR1 is KGHSH and CDR2 is LQKENI. The CDR3 runs 17 residues. For the CDR3, the DNA is TGTGCCAGCTCACCACGAAGGGGAGTCCCCTATAATTCACCCCTCCACTTT. Translating it yields CASSPRRGVPYNSPLHF.

This chain joins TRBV27 and TRBJ1-2; weak D call: TRBD1 (6 bases). The germline V gene has CDR1 MNHEY and CDR2 SMNVEV (reference sequence). The V end lost 4 bases, the J end lost 9 bases, and 21 bases lay between the germline ends. This CDR3 is 15 amino acids long. The CDR3 is CASSSYRSRGISYTF. The CDR3, as DNA: TGTGCCAGCAGTTCATACAGGTCCAGGGGTATTAGCTACACCTTC.

V is TRBV30 and J is TRBJ2-7; D is perhaps TRBD2 (7 bases). The CDR3 contains 14 residues. Trimming pared 4 bases from V and 4 bases from J, leaving 17 bases between. CDR1 is GTSNPN and CDR2 is SVGIG in the germline V gene (reference sequence). DNA of the CDR3: TGTGCCTGGACCCTTGGTGGGGGGGCTTACGAGCAGTACTTC. This gives the protein CAWTLGGGAYEQYF.

The chain joins TRBV7-8 to TRBJ1-3; possibly TRBD1 for D (5 bases). The CDR3 runs 14 residues. Trimming shortened V by 7 bases and J by 0 bases, and 10 bases separated the two germline ends. The germline V gene encodes CDR1 SGHVS and CDR2 FQNEAQ. CDR3 sequence reads: CASKGPNSGNTIYF. The CDR3 coding sequence is TGTGCCAGCAAGGGACCGAACTCTGGAAACACCATATATTTT.

The rearrangement joins TRBV19 to TRBJ2-7, with 8 bases aligning to TRBD1. Trimming cost V 4 bases and J 3 bases; bases outside gene matches: 5. The CDR3 length is 14 residues. Looked up from germline, CDR1 is LNHDA and CDR2 is SQIVND (reference sequence). The CDR3 bases are TGTGCCAGTAGTACGGGACAGGAAGGCTACGAGCAGTACTTC. Translation: CASSTGQEGYEQYF. Variable domain in full (rest from reference TRBV19 and TRBJ2-7): DGGITQSPKYLFRKEGQNVTLSCEQNLNHDAMYWYRQDPGQGLRLIYYSQIVNDFQKGDIAEGYSVSREKKESFPLTVTSAQKNPTAFYLCASSTGQEGYEQYFGPGTRLTVT.

The chain is built from TRBV18 and TRBJ1-2, with D possibly being TRBD1 (5 bases). Germline loops: CDR1 KGHSH, CDR2 LQKENI. The V end lost 3 bases, the J end lost 2 bases, and 10 bases lay between the germline ends. The CDR3 is 14 residues long. The CDR3 DNA follows: TGTGCCAGCTCACCGCCAGGGAAGAACTATGGCTACACCTTC. As protein: CASSPPGKNYGYTF.

CDR3 protein: CASSLSAAQRIYGYTF. CDR3 in DNA: TGTGCCAGCAGCTTGTCGGCAGCGCAGAGGATTTATGGCTACACCTTC. The genes are TRBV5-4 and TRBJ1-2; no reliable D call. This CDR3 contains 16 residues. The germline CDR1 and CDR2 sequences are SGHNT and YYREEE (reference sequence). V was clipped by 1 base and J by 5 bases, with 18 bases between them.

This sequence joins TRBV5-1 and TRBJ2-7; 9 nucleotides agree with TRBD2. Germline V gene data show CDR1 as SGHRS and CDR2 as YFSETQ. This CDR3 is 14 amino acids long. The V and J ends lost 5 bases and 3 bases, in that order; junction bases with no gene match: 6. CDR3 amino acids: CASRGGGANYEQYF. The CDR3 region has the DNA TGCGCCAGCAGGGGCGGGGGGGCCAACTACGAGCAGTACTTC. Full variable domain (outside the CDR3, taken from reference TRBV5-1 and TRBJ2-7): KAGVTQTPRYLIKTRGQQVTLSCSPISGHRSVSWYQQTPGQGLQFLFEYFSETQRNKGNFPGRFSGRQFSNSRSEMNVSTLELGDSALYLCASRGGGANYEQYFGPGTRLTVT.

The rearrangement links TRBV11-2 to TRBJ2-3, with TRBD2 matching 14 bases. The J segment lost 7 bases and the V segment lost 5 bases, leaving 5 bases of the junction unmatched. The CDR3 runs to 15 residues. Looked up from germline, CDR1 is SGHAT and CDR2 is FQNNGV. DNA for the CDR3: TGTGCCAGCAGCCCCGGACTAGCGGGGGGCTATACGCAGTATTTT. Its translation: CASSPGLAGGYTQYF.

The V and J genes are TRBV24-1 and TRBJ1-1, with 8 bases fitting TRBD1. In germline, CDR1 is KGHDR, CDR2 SFDVKD. V trimming: 2 bases; J trimming: 12 bases; junction bases outside the gene matches: 7. This CDR3 comprises 13 residues. This chain's CDR3 is CATSDYGQGETFF. The CDR3 DNA reads TGTGCCACCAGTGATTACGGACAGGGAGAAACTTTCTTT.

J is TRBJ2-7 and V is TRBV5-8; D gene unclear. The V end was cut by 1 base, the J end by 3 bases, with 11 bases between. The CDR3 sequence is 14 residues long. From germline, CDR1 is SGHTS and CDR2 YDEGEE. This CDR3 is CASSLPGSRYEQYF. The DNA for the CDR3 is TGTGCCAGCAGCTTGCCGGGTAGTCGCTACGAGCAGTACTTC.

The rearrangement joins TRBV18 to TRBJ2-3; 7 bases agree with TRBD1. Trimming removed 3 bases from V and 10 bases from J; junction bases left unmatched: 19. Germline lookup yields CDR1 KGHSH and CDR2 LQKENI. The CDR3 covers 17 residues. CDR3 amino acids: CASSPLPGQKGPYAQYF. The CDR3 DNA reads TGTGCCAGCTCACCCCTACCGGGACAGAAGGGCCCCTACGCGCAGTATTTT.

This chain uses TRBV18 with TRBJ2-1, with D uncertain. Germline-derived CDR1 and CDR2 are KGHSH and LQKENI. The CDR3 runs to 12 residues. Trimming stripped 3 bases from V and 5 bases from J, with 5 bases between. The CDR3 reads CASSPPHNEQFF. In DNA form, the CDR3 reads TGTGCCAGCTCACCCCCCCACAATGAGCAGTTCTTC.

The V call is TRBV6-6, the J call TRBJ2-3; 10 bases line up with TRBD1. Germline loops: CDR1 MNHNY, CDR2 SVGAGI (reference sequence). The CDR3 runs to 16 residues. V was clipped by 5 bases and J by 7 bases; unmatched bases: 12. The CDR3 coding sequence is TGTGCCAGCAGTAACCCCCGGGACAGGGGATTAAATACGCAGTATTTT. Encoded protein: CASSNPRDRGLNTQYF.

The chain carries TRBV4-1 and TRBJ2-1, with TRBD2 as a possible D gene (6 bases). Germline V gene sequence: CDR1 MGHRA, CDR2 YSYEKL. V shed 3 bases and J shed 4 bases, with 16 bases lying between them. The CDR3 spans 16 residues. The CDR3 nucleotides are TGCGCCAGCAGCCAGGCAGACGGGACTCCATACAATGAGCAGTTCTTC. Protein: CASSQADGTPYNEQFF.